Sequencing of this T cell receptor beta chain was carried out in a study of shared clonotypes between healthy human individuals. Only in-frame clones appear in the TCRdb table, and some are missing; sequencing was by immunoSEQ multiplex PCR. The sample contains 300,000 to 400,000 clones, around 67% of which appear only once. V was shortened by 7 bases and J by 2 bases, with 16 bases between the two germline ends. This CDR3 has 16 amino acids. CDR1 is SGHRS, CDR2 YFSETQ, per germline. The rearrangement uses TRBV5-1 and TRBJ2-6, with D possibly TRBD1 on 6 matching bases. The receptor's source is a man aged 30 to 39 in good health. The sample was memory CD4+ T cells sorted from blood. The subset: CD45RA-negative fraction. CDR3 nucleotides: TGCGCCAGCGGTCCCCCACAGGGTGCTGGGGCCAACGTCCTGACTTTC. Protein product: CASGPPQGAGANVLTF. The full variable domain, completed using reference TRBV5-1 and TRBJ2-6, is KAGVTQTPRYLIKTRGQQVTLSCSPISGHRSVSWYQQTPGQGLQFLFEYFSETQRNKGNFPGRFSGRQFSNSRSEMNVSTLELGDSALYLCASGPPQGAGANVLTFGAGSRLTVL.